This TCR beta chain was profiled in a study of blood T cells in healthy people across ages. Regarding this clonotype: Its antigen is still unknown.

Study observations and caveats: Because donor CMV status was unknown, expanded clonotype changes were possibly confounded.

The CDR3 spans 17 residues. CDR1 is SGHDN and CDR2 is FVKESK in the germline V gene. Trimming cost V 4 bases and J 2 bases; bases outside gene matches: 10. A sample-barcoded 5' primer and a J-beta primer mix were used in a second PCR of roughly 7 to 11 cycles. TCRdb called the 5' RACE reads again in MiXCR, with one record for every CDR3 protein. The sample yields about a million distinct CDR3 sequences, just over 50% seen once. The chain has TRBV14 and TRBJ2-3, with 9 nucleotides matching TRBD2. Sequenced material: blood. The receptor comes from a woman aged 55-69 years in good health. The CDR3 DNA follows: TGTGCCAGCAGCCTCAACCTGGCGGGAGGGATCACAGATACGCAGTATTTT. Protein: CASSLNLAGGITDTQYF.